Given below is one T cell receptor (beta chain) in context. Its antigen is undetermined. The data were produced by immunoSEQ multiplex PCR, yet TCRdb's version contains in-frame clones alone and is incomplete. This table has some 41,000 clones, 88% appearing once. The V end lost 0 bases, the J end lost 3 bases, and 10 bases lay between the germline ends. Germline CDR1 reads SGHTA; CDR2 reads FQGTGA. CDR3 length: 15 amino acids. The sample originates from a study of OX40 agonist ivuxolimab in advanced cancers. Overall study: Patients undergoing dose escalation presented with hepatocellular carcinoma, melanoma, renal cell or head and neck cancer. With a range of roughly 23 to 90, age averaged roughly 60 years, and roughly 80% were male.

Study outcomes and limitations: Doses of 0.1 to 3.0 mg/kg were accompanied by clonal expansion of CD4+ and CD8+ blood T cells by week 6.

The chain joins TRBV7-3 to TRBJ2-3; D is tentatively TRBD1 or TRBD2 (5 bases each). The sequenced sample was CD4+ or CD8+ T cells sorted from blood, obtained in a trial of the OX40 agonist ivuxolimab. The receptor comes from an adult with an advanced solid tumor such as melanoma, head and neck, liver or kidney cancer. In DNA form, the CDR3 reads TGTGCCAGCAGCTTAACGGGGGTTCTAACAGATACGCAGTATTTT. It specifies CASSLTGVLTDTQYF.